What follows describes a single T cell receptor (beta chain). Per the authors' pipeline: Reference gene primer amplification yielded estimated nucleated cell counts. Measured with immunoSEQ multiplex PCR; TCRdb has only the in-frame clones, and not every one. V, J and clone size are those of that table, while D and trimming were read from the DNA. The table lists roughly 79,000 clones, about 83% of them singletons. This entry comes from a study of blood T cell repertoires in COVID-19. Whole-study context: Some COVID-19 samples were acute and others convalescent; all came from the United States, Italy and Spain.

This CDR3 spans 17 amino acids. CDR1 and CDR2 from the germline V gene are LGHNA and YNFKEQ. Trimming took off 0 bases at V and 6 bases at J, with 19 bases between the two ends. The specimen sequenced was peripheral blood. The gene calls are TRBV4-2 and TRBJ2-3; D possibly corresponds to TRBD1 (5 bases). The origin of this receptor is a woman older than 75 with active or convalescent COVID-19. The CDR3 coding sequence is TGTGCCAGCAGCCAAGATCCCACAGGTCCCCATGCGGATACGCAGTATTTT. Translating gives CASSQDPTGPHADTQYF.